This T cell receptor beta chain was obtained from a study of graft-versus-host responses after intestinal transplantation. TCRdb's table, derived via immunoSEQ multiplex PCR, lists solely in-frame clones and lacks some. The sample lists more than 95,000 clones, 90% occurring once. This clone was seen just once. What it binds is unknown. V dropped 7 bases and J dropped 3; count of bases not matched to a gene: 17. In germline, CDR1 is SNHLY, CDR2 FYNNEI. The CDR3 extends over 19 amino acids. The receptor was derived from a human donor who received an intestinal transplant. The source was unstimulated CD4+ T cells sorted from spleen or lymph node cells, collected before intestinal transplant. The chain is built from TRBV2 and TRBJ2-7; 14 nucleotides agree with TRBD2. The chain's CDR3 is CASNHPGLAGVAPIYEQYF. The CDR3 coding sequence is TGTGCCAGCAATCATCCGGGACTAGCGGGAGTAGCCCCGATCTACGAGCAGTACTTC.